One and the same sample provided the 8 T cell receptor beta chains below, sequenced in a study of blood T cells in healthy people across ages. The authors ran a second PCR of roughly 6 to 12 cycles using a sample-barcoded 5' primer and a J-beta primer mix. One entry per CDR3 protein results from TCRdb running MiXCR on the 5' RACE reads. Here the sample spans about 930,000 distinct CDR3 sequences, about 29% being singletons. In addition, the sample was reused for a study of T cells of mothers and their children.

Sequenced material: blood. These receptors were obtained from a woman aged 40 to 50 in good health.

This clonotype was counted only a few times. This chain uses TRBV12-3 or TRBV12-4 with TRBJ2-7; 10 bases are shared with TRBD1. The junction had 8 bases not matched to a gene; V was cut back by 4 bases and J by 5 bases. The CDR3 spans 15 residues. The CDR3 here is CASSSDRGRTNEQYF. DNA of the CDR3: TGTGCCAGCAGTTCTGACAGGGGGCGTACCAACGAGCAGTACTTC.

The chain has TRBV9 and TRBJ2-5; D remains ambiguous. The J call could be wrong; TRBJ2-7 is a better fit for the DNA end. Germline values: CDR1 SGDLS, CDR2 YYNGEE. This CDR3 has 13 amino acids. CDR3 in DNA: TGTGCCAGCAGCCCCATTTTAAGTAACGAGCAGTACTTC. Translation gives CASSPILSNEQYF.

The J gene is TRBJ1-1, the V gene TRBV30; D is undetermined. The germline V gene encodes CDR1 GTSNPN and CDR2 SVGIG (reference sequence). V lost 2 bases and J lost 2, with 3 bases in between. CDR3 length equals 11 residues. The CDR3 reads CAWSINTEAFF. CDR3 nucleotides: TGTGCCTGGAGTATCAACACTGAAGCTTTCTTT.

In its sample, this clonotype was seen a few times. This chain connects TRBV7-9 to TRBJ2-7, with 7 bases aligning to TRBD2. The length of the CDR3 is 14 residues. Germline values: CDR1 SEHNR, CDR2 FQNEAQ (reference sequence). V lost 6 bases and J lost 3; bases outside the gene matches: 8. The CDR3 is CASRRTTGGYEQYF. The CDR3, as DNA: TGTGCCAGCAGGAGGACAACGGGGGGCTACGAGCAGTACTTC.

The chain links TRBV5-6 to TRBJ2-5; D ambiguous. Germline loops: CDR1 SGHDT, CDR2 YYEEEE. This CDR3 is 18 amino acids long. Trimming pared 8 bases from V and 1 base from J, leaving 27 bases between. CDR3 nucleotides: TGTGCCAGTATCGCGGCTTGGGAATTAAGGGCCCGCCAAGAGACCCAGTACTTC. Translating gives CASIAAWELRARQETQYF.

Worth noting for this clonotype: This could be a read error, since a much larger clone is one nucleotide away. The CDR3, as DNA: TGCAGTGCTAGATACGACTTGGATGAGCAGTACTTC. Its translation: CSARYDLDEQYF. The chain has TRBV20-1 and TRBJ2-5; no clear D gene. With 2 bases removed from V and 11 bases from J, the gap between germline ends came to 15 bases. The CDR3 is 12 residues long. Germline values: CDR1 DFQATT, CDR2 SNEGSKA (reference sequence).

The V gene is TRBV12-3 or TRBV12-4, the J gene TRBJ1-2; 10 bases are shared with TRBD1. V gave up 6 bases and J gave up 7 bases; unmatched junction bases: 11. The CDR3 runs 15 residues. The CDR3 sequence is CASSPGDRGFSGYTF. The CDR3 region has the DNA TGTGCCAGCAGCCCCGGGGACAGGGGTTTTAGTGGCTACACCTTC.

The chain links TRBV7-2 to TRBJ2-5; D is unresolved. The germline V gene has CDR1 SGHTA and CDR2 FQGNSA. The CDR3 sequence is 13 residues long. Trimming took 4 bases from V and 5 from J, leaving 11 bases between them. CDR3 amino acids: CASSSSYYETQYF. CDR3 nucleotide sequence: TGTGCCAGCAGCTCCTCTTACTACGAGACCCAGTACTTC.